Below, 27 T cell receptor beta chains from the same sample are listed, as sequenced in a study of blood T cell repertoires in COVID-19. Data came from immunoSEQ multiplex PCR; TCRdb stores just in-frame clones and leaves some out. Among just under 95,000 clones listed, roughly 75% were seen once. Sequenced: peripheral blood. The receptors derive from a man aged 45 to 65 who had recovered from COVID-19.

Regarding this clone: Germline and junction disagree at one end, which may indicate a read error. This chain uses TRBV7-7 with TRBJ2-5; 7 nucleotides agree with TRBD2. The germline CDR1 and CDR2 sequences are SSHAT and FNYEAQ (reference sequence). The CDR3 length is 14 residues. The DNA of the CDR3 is TGTGCTAGCAGCTTAGAACTAGCGTGGGAGACCCAGTACTTC. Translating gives CASSLELAWETQYF.

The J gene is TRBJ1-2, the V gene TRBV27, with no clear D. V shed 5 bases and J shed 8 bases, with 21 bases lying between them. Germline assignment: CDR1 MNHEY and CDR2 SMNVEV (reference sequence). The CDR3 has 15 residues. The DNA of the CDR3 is TGTGCCAGCAGTCCCCCGGGGTCAAACATCTTCGGCTACACCTTC. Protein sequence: CASSPPGSNIFGYTF.

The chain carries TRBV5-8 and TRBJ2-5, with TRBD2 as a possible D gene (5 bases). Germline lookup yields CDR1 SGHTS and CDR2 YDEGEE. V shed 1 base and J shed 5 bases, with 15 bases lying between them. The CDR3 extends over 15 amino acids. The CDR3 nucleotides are TGTGCCAGCAGCTTGTTGGGCGGACCGGGGGAGACCCAGTACTTC. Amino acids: CASSLLGGPGETQYF.

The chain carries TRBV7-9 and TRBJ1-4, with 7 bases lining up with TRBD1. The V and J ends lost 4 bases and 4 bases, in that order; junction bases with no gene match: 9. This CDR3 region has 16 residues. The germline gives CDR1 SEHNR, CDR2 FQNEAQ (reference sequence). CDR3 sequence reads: CASSSDRATVNEKLFF. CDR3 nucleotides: TGTGCCAGCAGCTCAGACAGGGCCACCGTTAATGAAAAACTGTTTTTT.

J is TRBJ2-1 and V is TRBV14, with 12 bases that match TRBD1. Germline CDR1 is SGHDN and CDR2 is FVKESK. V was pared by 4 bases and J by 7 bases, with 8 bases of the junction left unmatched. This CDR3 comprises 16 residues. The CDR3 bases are TGTGCCAGCAGCCTCCATCCGGGACAGGGGGCGAATGAGCAGTTCTTC. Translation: CASSLHPGQGANEQFF.

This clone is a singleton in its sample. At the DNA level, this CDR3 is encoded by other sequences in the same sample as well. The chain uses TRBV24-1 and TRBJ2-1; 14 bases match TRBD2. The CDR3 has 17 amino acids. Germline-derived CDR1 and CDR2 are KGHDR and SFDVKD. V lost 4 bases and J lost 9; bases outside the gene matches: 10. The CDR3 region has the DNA TGTGCCACCAGTGACCCAGGACTAGCGGGGGGCCGTGGTGAGCAGTTCTTC. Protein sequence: CATSDPGLAGGRGEQFF.

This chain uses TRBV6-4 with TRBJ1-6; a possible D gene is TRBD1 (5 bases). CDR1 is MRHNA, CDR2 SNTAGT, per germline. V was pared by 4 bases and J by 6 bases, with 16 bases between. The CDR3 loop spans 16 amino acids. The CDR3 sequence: CASSVQPGKGNSPLHF. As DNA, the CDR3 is TGTGCCAGCAGTGTTCAACCAGGGAAGGGTAATTCACCCCTCCACTTT.

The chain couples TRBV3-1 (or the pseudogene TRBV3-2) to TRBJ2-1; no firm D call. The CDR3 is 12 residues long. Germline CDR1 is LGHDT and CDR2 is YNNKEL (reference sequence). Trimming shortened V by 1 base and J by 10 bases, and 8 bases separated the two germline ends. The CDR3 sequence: CASSQVLREQFF. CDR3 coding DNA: TGTGCCAGCAGCCAAGTCCTCAGGGAGCAGTTCTTC.

CDR3 loop: CASSLSSREFF. The CDR3 coding sequence is TGTGCCAGCAGTCTAAGTTCGAGGGAGTTCTTC. V is TRBV27 and J is TRBJ2-1, with a weak D call TRBD2 (5 bases). The CDR3 spans 11 residues. Trimming removed 5 bases at V and 14 bases at J, with 13 bases between. Germline V gene lookup returns CDR1 MNHEY and CDR2 SMNVEV (reference sequence).

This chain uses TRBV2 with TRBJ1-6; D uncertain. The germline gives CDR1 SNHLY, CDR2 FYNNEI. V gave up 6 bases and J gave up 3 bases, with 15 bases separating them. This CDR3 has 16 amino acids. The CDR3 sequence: CASRGTGNLYNSPLHF. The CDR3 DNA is TGTGCCAGCAGGGGTACCGGGAACCTCTATAATTCACCCCTCCACTTT.

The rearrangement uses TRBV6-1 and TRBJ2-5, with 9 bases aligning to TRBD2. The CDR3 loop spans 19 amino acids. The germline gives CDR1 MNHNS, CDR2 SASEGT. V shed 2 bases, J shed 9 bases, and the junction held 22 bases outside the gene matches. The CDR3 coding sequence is TGTGCCAGCAGTGAATCGGGAGGAGCGGGGGGTCCTTTAATACGGGCCCAGTACTTC. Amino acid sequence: CASSESGGAGGPLIRAQYF.

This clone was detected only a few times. CDR3 in amino acids: CASSLLPGQVDQPQHF. CDR3 DNA: TGTGCCAGCAGCTTACTTCCGGGACAGGTAGATCAGCCCCAGCATTTT. This chain uses TRBV7-2 with TRBJ1-5; 8 nucleotides match TRBD1. The junction had 8 bases not matched to a gene; V was cut back by 2 bases and J by 5 bases. The CDR3 runs to 16 residues. Germline V CDR1 and CDR2: SGHTA, FQGNSA.

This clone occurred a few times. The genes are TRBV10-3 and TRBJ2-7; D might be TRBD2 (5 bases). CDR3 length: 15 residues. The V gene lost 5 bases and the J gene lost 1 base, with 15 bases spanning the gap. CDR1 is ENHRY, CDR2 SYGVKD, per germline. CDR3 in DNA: TGTGCCATCAGTCGGTCGTCCAGAGGGTCCTACGAGCAGTACTTC. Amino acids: CAISRSSRGSYEQYF.

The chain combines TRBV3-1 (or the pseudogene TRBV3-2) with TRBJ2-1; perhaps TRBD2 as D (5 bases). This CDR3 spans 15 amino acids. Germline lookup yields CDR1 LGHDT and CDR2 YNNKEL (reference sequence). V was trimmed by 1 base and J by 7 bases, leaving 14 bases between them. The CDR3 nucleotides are TGTGCCAGCAGCCAAGGGGAGAATCGGAGGAATGAGCAGTTCTTC. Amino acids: CASSQGENRRNEQFF.

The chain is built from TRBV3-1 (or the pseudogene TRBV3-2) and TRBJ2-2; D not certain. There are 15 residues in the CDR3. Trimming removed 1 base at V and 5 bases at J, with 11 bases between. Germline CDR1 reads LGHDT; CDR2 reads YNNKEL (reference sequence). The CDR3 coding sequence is TGTGCCAGCAGCCAAGTGGGCAGGAAAACCGGGGAGCTGTTTTTT. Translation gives CASSQVGRKTGELFF.

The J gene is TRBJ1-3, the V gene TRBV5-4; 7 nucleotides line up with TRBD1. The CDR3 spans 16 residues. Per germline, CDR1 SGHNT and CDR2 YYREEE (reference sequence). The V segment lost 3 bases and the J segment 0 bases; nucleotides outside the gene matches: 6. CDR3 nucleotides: TGTGCCAGCAGCTCGGACAGGCGGTACTCTGGAAACACCATATATTTT. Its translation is CASSSDRRYSGNTIYF. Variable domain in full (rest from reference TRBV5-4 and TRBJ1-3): ETGVTQSPTHLIKTRGQQVTLRCSSQSGHNTVSWYQQALGQGPQFIFQYYREEENGRGNFPPRFSGLQFPNYSSELNVNALELDDSALYLCASSSDRRYSGNTIYFGEGSWLTVV.

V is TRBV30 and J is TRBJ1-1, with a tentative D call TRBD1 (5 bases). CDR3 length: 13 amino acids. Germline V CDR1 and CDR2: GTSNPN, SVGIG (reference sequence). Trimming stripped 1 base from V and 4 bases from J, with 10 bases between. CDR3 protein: CAWSGGLGTEAFF. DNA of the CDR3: TGTGCCTGGAGTGGGGGCCTCGGCACTGAAGCTTTCTTT.

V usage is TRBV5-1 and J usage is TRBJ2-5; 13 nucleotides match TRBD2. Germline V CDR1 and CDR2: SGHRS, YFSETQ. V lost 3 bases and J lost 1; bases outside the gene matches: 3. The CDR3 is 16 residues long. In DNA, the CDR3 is TGCGCCAGCAGCTCCGGACTAGCGGGGGCCCAAGAGACCCAGTACTTC. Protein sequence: CASSSGLAGAQETQYF.

CDR3 residues: CASSPFKGVGNPYEQYF. DNA of the CDR3: TGTGCCAGCAGCCCCTTTAAGGGGGTAGGAAACCCCTACGAGCAGTACTTC. The chain recombines TRBV7-9 with TRBJ2-7; weak D call: TRBD1 (6 bases). Germline V gene data show CDR1 as SEHNR and CDR2 as FQNEAQ (reference sequence). The V gene lost 5 bases and the J gene lost 2 bases, with 22 bases spanning the gap. The CDR3 consists of 17 residues.

In DNA, the CDR3 is TGTGCCAGCAGCTTACAAGTTAACAGGGGTGAGACCCAGTACTTC. Its protein is CASSLQVNRGETQYF. V is TRBV7-2 and J is TRBJ2-5; 7 bases match TRBD1. The ends lost 2 bases at V and 5 bases at J; junction bases unmatched: 8. Germline V gives CDR1 SGHTA, CDR2 FQGNSA. The CDR3 is 15 residues long.

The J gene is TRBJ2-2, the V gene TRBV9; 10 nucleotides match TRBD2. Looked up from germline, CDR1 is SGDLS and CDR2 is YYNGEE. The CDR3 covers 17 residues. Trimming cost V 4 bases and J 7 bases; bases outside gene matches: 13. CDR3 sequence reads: CASSPVSGRARGGELFF. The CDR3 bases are TGTGCCAGCAGCCCTGTCAGCGGGAGGGCGAGAGGCGGGGAGCTGTTTTTT.

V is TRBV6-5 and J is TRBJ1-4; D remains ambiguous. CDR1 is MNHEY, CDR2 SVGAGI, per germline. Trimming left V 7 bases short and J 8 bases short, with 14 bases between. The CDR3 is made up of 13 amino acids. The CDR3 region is CASISDFGEKLFF. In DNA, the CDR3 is TGTGCCAGCATCAGCGATTTTGGGGAAAAACTGTTTTTT.

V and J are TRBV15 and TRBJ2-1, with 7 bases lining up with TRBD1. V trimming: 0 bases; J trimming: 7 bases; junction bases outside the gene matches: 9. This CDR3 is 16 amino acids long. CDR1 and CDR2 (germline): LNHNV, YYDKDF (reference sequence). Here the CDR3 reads CATSREWDRGKNEQFF. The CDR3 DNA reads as TGTGCCACCAGCAGAGAATGGGACAGAGGAAAAAATGAGCAGTTCTTC.

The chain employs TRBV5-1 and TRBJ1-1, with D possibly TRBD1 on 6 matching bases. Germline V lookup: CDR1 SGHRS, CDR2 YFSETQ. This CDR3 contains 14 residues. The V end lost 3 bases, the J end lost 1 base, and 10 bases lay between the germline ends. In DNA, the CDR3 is TGCGCCAGCAGCTATCTCAGGGGGAACACTGAAGCTTTCTTT. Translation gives CASSYLRGNTEAFF. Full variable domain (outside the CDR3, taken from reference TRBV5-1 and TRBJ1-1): KAGVTQTPRYLIKTRGQQVTLSCSPISGHRSVSWYQQTPGQGLQFLFEYFSETQRNKGNFPGRFSGRQFSNSRSEMNVSTLELGDSALYLCASSYLRGNTEAFFGQGTRLTVV.

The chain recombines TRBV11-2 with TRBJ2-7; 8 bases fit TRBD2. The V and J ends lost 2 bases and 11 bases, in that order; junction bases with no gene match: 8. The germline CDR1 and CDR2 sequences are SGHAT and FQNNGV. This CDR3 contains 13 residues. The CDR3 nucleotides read TGTGCCAGCAGCTTAAGGCTAGCGGGTATGGAGTACTTC. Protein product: CASSLRLAGMEYF.

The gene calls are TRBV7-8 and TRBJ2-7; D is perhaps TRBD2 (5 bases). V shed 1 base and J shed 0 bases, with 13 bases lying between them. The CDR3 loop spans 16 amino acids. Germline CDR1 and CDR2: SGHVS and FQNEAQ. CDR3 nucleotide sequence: TGTGCCAGCAGCTTAGGTCGGGGAGCGATCTCCTACGAGCAGTACTTC. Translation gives CASSLGRGAISYEQYF.

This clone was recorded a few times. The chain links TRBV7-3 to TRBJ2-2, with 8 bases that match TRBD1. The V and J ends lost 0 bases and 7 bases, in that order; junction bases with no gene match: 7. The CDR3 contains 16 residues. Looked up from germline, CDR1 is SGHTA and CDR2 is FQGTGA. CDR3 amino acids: CASSLTRTGFVGELFF. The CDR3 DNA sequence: TGTGCCAGCAGCTTAACGAGGACAGGGTTTGTCGGGGAGCTGTTTTTT.